What follows are 12 T cell receptor beta chains derived from one specimen sequenced in a study of CXCR3-negative and CXCR3-positive naive CD8 T cells. General study findings and limits: Relative to CXCR3-negative naive cells, CXCR3-positive naive cells had more hydrophobic TRB CDR3s.

Antigens for these TCRs are unknown. Each TRB cDNA library was prepared by 5' RACE (with UMI labels). Reanalyzing the 5' RACE reads, TCRdb keeps one entry per CDR3 protein, without DNA. The repertoire table contains around 5,000 distinct CDR3 sequences. Sequenced sample: naive CXCR3+ CD8+ T cells from blood. Subset indicated: CD45RO-CCR7+CD27+CD95- naive CD8+ T cells expressing CXCR3 (TNR3+). Receptors were obtained from a human donor in good health. Some clones in this sample may be carry-over from other donors' samples.

The chain combines TRBV29-1 with TRBJ2-7; there is no DNA to check the TCRdb D call of TRBD1. The CDR3 is 14 residues long. The V gene's germline CDR1 is SQVTM and CDR2 ANQGSEA. CDR3 sequence reads: CSVEEAGETYEQYF.

J is TRBJ2-1 and V is TRBV6-2 or TRBV6-3. In germline, CDR1 is MNHEY, CDR2 SVGEGT. The CDR3 consists of 14 residues. CDR3 sequence: CASSYLPTYNEQFF.

The rearrangement joins TRBV6-2 or TRBV6-3 to TRBJ2-1. The CDR3 length is 17 residues. The V gene's germline CDR1 is MNHEY and CDR2 SVGEGT. The CDR3 is CASSYSGSLAFYNEQFF.

V and J are TRBV13 and TRBJ2-7; TCRdb's D gene call, TRBD2, goes unchecked for lack of DNA. The CDR3 contains 16 residues. CDR1 is PRHDT and CDR2 is FYEKMQ in the germline V gene (reference sequence). CDR3 sequence: CASSGTSGGATYEQYF.

The V call is TRBV29-1, the J call TRBJ2-1; the TRBD1 assignment by TCRdb is unverifiable without DNA. CDR3 length: 14 amino acids. Looked up from germline, CDR1 is SQVTM and CDR2 is ANQGSEA. CDR3 residues: CSVGAPSSYNEQFF.

The chain is built from TRBV5-1 and TRBJ2-3; as DNA is missing, the TRBD1 call by TCRdb cannot be tested. Germline V gene data show CDR1 as SGHRS and CDR2 as YFSETQ. This CDR3 is 15 amino acids long. This CDR3 is CASSYRGASTDTQYF.

The chain employs TRBV29-1 and TRBJ2-5; TCRdb proposes TRBD1, but this gene call is untestable without DNA. The CDR3 spans 15 residues. Germline CDR1 SQVTM, CDR2 ANQGSEA. The CDR3 loop is CSVDGGTGALWTQYF.

This chain joins TRBV5-1 and TRBJ2-3; TCRdb indicates TRBD1, and absent DNA this call remains unverified. The CDR3 loop spans 15 amino acids. The V gene's germline CDR1 is SGHRS and CDR2 YFSETQ. CDR3 loop: CASSSRQASTDTQYF. The full variable domain, its missing parts supplied by reference TRBV5-1 and TRBJ2-3, is KAGVTQTPRYLIKTRGQQVTLSCSPISGHRSVSWYQQTPGQGLQFLFEYFSETQRNKGNFPGRFSGRQFSNSRSEMNVSTLELGDSALYLCASSSRQASTDTQYFGPGTRLTVL.

J is TRBJ1-1 and V is TRBV29-1; TCRdb's D call, TRBD1, is unchecked because there is no DNA. CDR3 size: 12 residues. Germline V gives CDR1 SQVTM, CDR2 ANQGSEA. The CDR3 sequence: CSSLGRGTEAFF.

This clonotype is medium-sized (0.01 to 0.1%) by frequency. The chain links TRBV20-1 to TRBJ2-7. The CDR3 has 12 amino acids. Germline values: CDR1 DFQATT, CDR2 SNEGSKA (reference sequence). This chain's CDR3 is CSARADGYEQYF.

V and J are TRBV6-2 or TRBV6-3 and TRBJ1-5; lacking DNA, the TRBD1 call made by TCRdb goes unchecked. The V gene's germline CDR1 is MNHEY and CDR2 SVGEGT. The CDR3 length is 17 residues. The CDR3 loop reads CASSYSKGQGGNQPQHF.

This clonotype ranks as medium-sized in terms of frequency. The rearrangement joins TRBV7-9 to TRBJ2-2; TCRdb names TRBD1, which stays unverified in the absence of DNA. The V gene's germline CDR1 is SEHNR and CDR2 FQNEAQ (reference sequence). The CDR3 totals 12 residues. The CDR3: CASRQGTGELFF.